This record concerns one T cell receptor (beta chain) sequence. These data come from a study of blood T cell repertoires in COVID-19. Produced via immunoSEQ multiplex PCR; TCRdb's table is partial and in-frame only. This table has about 160,000 clones, roughly 84% appearing once. Germline values: CDR1 SNHLY, CDR2 FYNNEI. V dropped 6 bases and J dropped 10 bases, with 18 bases sitting between them. The CDR3 length is 13 residues. Sequenced sample: PBMCs or T cells enriched from blood (not recorded which). The receptor comes from a man aged 60-69 years who had recovered from COVID-19. This sequence joins TRBV2 and TRBJ1-2; D is uncertain. The CDR3 here is CASRDPGGLSYTF. CDR3 sequence (DNA): TGTGCCAGCAGAGATCCGGGCGGACTTTCCTACACCTTC.